This T cell receptor (beta chain) was sequenced for a study of T cells expressing NK-cell markers. Study in general: It was from sorted CD3+CD56+NKG2C+, CD3+CD56+NKG2C- and CD3+CD56-NKG2C+ T cells that TCR beta repertoires came.

Findings and caveats of the study: Also leading the CD3+CD56-NKG2C+ fraction in a few donors were these clonotypes. HCMV specificity of the expanded NKG2C+ T cell clones stayed unclear.

Note on this clonotype: Antigen specificity is unknown.

With UMIs, 5'RACE template switching was used to make TCR beta cDNA. TCRdb derives one entry per CDR3 protein from the 5' RACE reads, leaving out DNA. The sample has about 260,000 distinct CDR3 sequences. The length of the CDR3 is 14 residues. CDR1 and CDR2 from the germline V gene are SGHVS and FNYEAQ. J is TRBJ2-5 and V is TRBV7-6; no DNA is available, so the TRBD2 call from TCRdb remains unchecked. This receptor was taken from a woman aged 18 to 69 in good health. The specimen sequenced was blood T cells: a sorted CD56 or NKG2C T cell subset, CD4+ or CD8+ T cells, or bulk PBMC T cells (not recorded which). The CDR3 loop reads CASSHGLIQETQYF.